Ten or more counts support the clone carrying this T cell receptor (beta chain). What it binds is not known. Via MiXCR, TCRdb re-called the RT-PCR reads, giving one row per CDR3 protein. The table has hundreds of thousands of distinct CDR3 sequences, roughly 8.2% seen once. The data are from a study of response to subunit inactivated influenza vaccine. Study-wide findings and caveats: That few new T cells are recruited by each seasonal influenza vaccination was the authors' suggestion.

The CDR3 is made up of 15 amino acids. Trimming took 2 bases from V and 7 from J; bases not matched to a gene: 9. The specimen comprised PBMCs from blood, sampled roughly 24 months after vaccination. The rearrangement uses TRBV12-3 or TRBV12-4 and TRBJ2-7; 9 bases align to TRBD1. The TCR originated in a man aged 50 to 69 who received an inactivated influenza vaccine. CDR3 nucleotide sequence: TGTGCCAGCAGTTTATGGCGACAGGGGGGGATTGAGCAGTACTTC. Its translation is CASSLWRQGGIEQYF.